The clone carrying this TCR beta chain was recorded many times. Its antigen is not identified. This sample is drawn from a study of T cell repertoires in cytomegalovirus infection. Study summary: Public TCR beta signatures were indicative of both CMV infection and a matching HLA type.

TCRdb re-called the reads through MiXCR, storing one row per CDR3 protein. The repertoire holds almost 500,000 distinct CDR3 sequences, around 10% seen once, with roughly a tenth in the top ten. The ends lost 5 bases at V and 5 bases at J; junction bases unmatched: 10. This CDR3 is 15 amino acids long. Germline-derived CDR1 and CDR2 are LGHDT and YNNKEL (reference sequence). Study findings and constraints: There were HLA-C-restricted CMV-specific TCR beta clonotypes dominating the ex vivo response. Carriage of CMV together with the relevant HLA was identifiable through cumulative public TCR beta family frequency.

This receptor was identified in a human donor in good health (CMV status not recorded). Some clones in this sample may be carry-over from other donors' samples. The material sequenced was PBMCs. J is TRBJ2-7 and V is TRBV3-1, with TRBD1 matching 9 bases. CDR3 protein: CASSTSGTGRDEQYF. CDR3 nucleotides: TGTGCCAGCAGCACCTCCGGGACAGGGAGGGACGAGCAGTACTTC.